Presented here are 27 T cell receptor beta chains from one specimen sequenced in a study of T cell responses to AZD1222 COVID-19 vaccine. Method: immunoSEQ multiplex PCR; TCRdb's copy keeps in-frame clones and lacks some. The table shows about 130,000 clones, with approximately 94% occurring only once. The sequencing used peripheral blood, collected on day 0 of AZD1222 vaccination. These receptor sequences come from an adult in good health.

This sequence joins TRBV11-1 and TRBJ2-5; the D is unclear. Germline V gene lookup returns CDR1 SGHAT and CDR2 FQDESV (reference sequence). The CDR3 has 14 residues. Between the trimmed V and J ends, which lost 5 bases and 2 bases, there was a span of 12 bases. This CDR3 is CASSVSWGQETQYF. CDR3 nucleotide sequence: TGTGCCAGCAGCGTCAGCTGGGGACAAGAGACCCAGTACTTC.

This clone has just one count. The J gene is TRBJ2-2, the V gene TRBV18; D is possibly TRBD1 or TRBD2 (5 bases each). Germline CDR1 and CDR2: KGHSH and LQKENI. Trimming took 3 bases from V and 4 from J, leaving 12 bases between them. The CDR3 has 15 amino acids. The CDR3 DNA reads TGTGCCAGCTCACCCCGGGACGTACTCACCGGGGAGCTGTTTTTT. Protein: CASSPRDVLTGELFF. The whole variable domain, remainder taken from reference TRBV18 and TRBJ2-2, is NAGVMQNPRHLVRRRGQEARLRCSPMKGHSHVYWYRQLPEEGLKFMVYLQKENIIDESGMPKERFSAEFPKEGPSILRIQQVVRGDSAAYFCASSPRDVLTGELFFGEGSRLTVL.

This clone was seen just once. The CDR3 reads CASSPNPDSYGYTF. In DNA, the CDR3 is TGTGCCAGCAGCCCCAACCCGGACAGCTATGGCTACACCTTC. This sequence joins TRBV3-1 (or the pseudogene TRBV3-2) and TRBJ1-2; a possible D gene is TRBD1 (6 bases). Germline V gives CDR1 LGHDT, CDR2 YNNKEL (reference sequence). The CDR3 consists of 14 residues. Trimming shortened V by 4 bases and J by 4 bases, and 13 bases separated the two germline ends.

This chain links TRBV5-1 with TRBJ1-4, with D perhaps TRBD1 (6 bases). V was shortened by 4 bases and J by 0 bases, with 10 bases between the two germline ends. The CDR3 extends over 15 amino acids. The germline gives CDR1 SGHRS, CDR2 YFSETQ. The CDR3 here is CASSKGHATNEKLFF. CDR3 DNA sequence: TGCGCCAGCAGCAAGGGACACGCAACTAATGAAAAACTGTTTTTT.

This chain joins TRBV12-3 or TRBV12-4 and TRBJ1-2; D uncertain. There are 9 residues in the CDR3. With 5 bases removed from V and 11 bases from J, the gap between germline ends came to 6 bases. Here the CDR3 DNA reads TGTGCCAGCAGTCCCCCTTACACCTTC. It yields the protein CASSPPYTF.

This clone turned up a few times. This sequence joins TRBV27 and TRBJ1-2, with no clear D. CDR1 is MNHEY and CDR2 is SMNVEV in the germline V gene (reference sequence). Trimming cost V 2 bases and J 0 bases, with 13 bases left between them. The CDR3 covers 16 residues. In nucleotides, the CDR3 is TGTGCCAGCAGTTTAAAGGCAGCTTTCGCTAACTATGGCTACACCTTC. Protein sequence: CASSLKAAFANYGYTF.

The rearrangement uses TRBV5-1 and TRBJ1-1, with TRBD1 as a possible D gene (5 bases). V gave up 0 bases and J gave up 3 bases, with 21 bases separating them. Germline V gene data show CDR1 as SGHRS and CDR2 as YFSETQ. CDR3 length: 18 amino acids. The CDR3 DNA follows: TGCGCCAGCAGCTTGGCCCCCGGGCAGGGAAAAGCGGACACTGAAGCTTTCTTT. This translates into CASSLAPGQGKADTEAFF.

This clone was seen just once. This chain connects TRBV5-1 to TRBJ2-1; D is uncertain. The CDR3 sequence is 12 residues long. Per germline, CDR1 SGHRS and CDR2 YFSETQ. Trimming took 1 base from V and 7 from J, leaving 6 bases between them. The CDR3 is CASSLSGNEQFF. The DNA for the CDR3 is TGCGCCAGCAGCTTGTCGGGTAATGAGCAGTTCTTC. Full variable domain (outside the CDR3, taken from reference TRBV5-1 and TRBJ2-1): KAGVTQTPRYLIKTRGQQVTLSCSPISGHRSVSWYQQTPGQGLQFLFEYFSETQRNKGNFPGRFSGRQFSNSRSEMNVSTLELGDSALYLCASSLSGNEQFFGPGTRLTVL.

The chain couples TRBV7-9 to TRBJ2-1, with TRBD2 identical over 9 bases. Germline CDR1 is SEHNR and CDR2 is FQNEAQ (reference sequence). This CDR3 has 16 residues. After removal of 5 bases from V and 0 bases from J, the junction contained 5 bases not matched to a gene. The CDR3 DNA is TGTGCCAGCAGCAACCTACTAGCGGGCTCCTACAATGAGCAGTTCTTC. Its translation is CASSNLLAGSYNEQFF.

As DNA, the CDR3 is TGTGCCACCAGTGATACCGGGACCCGCACCGGGGAGCTGTTTTTT. Translating it yields CATSDTGTRTGELFF. The chain employs TRBV24-1 and TRBJ2-2; D might be TRBD1 or TRBD2, each matching 5 bases. With 3 bases removed from V and 4 bases from J, the gap between germline ends came to 11 bases. Germline loops: CDR1 KGHDR, CDR2 SFDVKD. The CDR3 spans 15 residues.

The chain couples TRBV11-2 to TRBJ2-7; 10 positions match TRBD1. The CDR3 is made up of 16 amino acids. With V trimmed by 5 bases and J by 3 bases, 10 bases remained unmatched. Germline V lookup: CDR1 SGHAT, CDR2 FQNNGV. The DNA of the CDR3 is TGTGCCAGCAGCCCCCCTAGGGACAGGGGAGGCTACGAGCAGTACTTC. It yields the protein CASSPPRDRGGYEQYF.

The CDR3 DNA follows: TGTGCCAGCAGTCGCATGACAGGGGGCTTTAACCAAGAGACCCAGTACTTC. Its protein product is CASSRMTGGFNQETQYF. The V call is TRBV27, the J call TRBJ2-5, with 10 bases lining up with TRBD1. V gave up 5 bases and J gave up 0 bases; unmatched junction bases: 9. Looked up from germline, CDR1 is MNHEY and CDR2 is SMNVEV (reference sequence). This CDR3 region has 17 residues.

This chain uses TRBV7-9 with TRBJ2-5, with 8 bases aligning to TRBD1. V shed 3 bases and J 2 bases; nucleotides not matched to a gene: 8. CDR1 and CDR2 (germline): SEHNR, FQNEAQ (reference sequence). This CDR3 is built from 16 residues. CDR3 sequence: CASSFFGQGGQETQYF. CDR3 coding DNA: TGTGCCAGCAGCTTCTTTGGACAGGGAGGACAAGAGACCCAGTACTTC.

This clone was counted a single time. The CDR3: CASSRQHPLSGEPGTYGYTF. The CDR3 DNA follows: TGTGCCAGCTCGCGACAGCACCCCCTTTCGGGGGAGCCGGGGACCTATGGCTACACCTTC. The chain recombines TRBV18 with TRBJ1-2; D is perhaps TRBD1 (5 bases). The germline CDR1 and CDR2 sequences are KGHSH and LQKENI. V was trimmed by 6 bases and J by 4 bases, leaving 33 bases between them. This CDR3 has 20 amino acids.

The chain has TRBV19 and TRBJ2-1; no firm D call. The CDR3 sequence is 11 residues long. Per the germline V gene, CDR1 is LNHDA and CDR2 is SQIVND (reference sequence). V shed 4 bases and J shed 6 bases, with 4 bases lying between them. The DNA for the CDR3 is TGTGCCAGTAGTAGTCTCAATGAGCAGTTCTTC. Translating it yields CASSSLNEQFF. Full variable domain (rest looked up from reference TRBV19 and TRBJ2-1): DGGITQSPKYLFRKEGQNVTLSCEQNLNHDAMYWYRQDPGQGLRLIYYSQIVNDFQKGDIAEGYSVSREKKESFPLTVTSAQKNPTAFYLCASSSLNEQFFGPGTRLTVL.

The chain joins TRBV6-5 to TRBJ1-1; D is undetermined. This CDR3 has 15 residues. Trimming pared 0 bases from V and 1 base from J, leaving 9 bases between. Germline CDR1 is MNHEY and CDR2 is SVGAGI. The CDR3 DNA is TGTGCCAGCAGTTACTCGATTCTGGCGAACACTGAAGCTTTCTTT. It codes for CASSYSILANTEAFF.

CDR3 nucleotide sequence: TGTGCCAGCAGTTTTCAGGGCAGGGTAAATGAAAAACTGTTTTTT. Translating gives CASSFQGRVNEKLFF. J is TRBJ1-4 and V is TRBV28, with D possibly TRBD1 on 5 matching bases. V shed 3 bases and J shed 5 bases, with 13 bases lying between them. The germline V gene has CDR1 MDHEN and CDR2 SYDVKM. This CDR3 is built from 15 residues.

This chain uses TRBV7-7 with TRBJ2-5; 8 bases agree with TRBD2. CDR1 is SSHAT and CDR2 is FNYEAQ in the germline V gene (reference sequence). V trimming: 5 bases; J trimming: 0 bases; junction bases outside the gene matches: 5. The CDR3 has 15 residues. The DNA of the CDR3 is TGTGCCAGCAGCCCCGGACTAGCAGACCAAGAGACCCAGTACTTC. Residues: CASSPGLADQETQYF.

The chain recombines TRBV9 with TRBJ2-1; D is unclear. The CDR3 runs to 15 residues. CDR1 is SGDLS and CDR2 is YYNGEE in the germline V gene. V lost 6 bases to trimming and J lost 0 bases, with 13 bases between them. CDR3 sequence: CASTPGGISYNEQFF. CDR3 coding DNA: TGTGCCAGCACTCCGGGTGGGATCTCCTACAATGAGCAGTTCTTC.

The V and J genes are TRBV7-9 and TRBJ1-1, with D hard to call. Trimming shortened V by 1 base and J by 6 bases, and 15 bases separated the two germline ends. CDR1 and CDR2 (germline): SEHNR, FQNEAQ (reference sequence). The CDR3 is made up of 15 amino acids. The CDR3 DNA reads TGTGCCAGCAGCTTAGTCTTCGGCGGACGGGCTGAAGCTTTCTTT. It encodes CASSLVFGGRAEAFF.

As DNA, the CDR3 is TGTGCCAGCAGTTTCAAAGGACAGGGGGTCTATGGCTACACCTTC. Protein sequence: CASSFKGQGVYGYTF. The chain combines TRBV27 with TRBJ1-2, with 10 bases fitting TRBD1. Germline V gene sequence: CDR1 MNHEY, CDR2 SMNVEV (reference sequence). The trim removed 3 bases at V and 4 bases at J, leaving 5 bases unmatched. There are 15 residues in the CDR3.

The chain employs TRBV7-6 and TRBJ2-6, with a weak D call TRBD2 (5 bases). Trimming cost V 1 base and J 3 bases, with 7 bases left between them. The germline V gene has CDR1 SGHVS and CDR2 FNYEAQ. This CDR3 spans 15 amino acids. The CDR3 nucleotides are TGTGCCAGCAGCTTAGTTGCGGGTGGGGCCAACGTCCTGACTTTC. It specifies CASSLVAGGANVLTF.

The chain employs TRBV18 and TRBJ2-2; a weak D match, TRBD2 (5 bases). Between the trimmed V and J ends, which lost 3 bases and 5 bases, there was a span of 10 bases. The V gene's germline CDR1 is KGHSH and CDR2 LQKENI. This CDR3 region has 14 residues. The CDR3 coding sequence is TGTGCCAGCTCACCGATGGAGGTGACCGGGGAGCTGTTTTTT. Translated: CASSPMEVTGELFF.

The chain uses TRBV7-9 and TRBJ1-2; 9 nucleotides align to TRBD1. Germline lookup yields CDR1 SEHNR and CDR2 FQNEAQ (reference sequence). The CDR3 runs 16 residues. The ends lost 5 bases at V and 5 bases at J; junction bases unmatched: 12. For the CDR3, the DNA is TGTGCCAGCAGCGTACTGCCGGGACAGGGATTGTATGGCTACACCTTC. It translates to CASSVLPGQGLYGYTF.

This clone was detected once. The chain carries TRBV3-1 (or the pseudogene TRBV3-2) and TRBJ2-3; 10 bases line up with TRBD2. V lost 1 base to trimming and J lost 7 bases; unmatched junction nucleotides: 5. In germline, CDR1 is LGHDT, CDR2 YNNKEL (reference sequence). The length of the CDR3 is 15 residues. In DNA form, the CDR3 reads TGTGCCAGCAGCCAAGCTAGCGGGAGCATGCATACGCAGTATTTT. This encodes CASSQASGSMHTQYF.

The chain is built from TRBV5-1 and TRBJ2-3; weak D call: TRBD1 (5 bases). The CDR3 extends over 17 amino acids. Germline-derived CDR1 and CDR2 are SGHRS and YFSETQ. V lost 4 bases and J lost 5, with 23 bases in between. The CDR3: CASSPQVMSPQEDTQYF. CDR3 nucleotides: TGCGCCAGCAGCCCACAGGTGATGAGCCCTCAGGAAGATACGCAGTATTTT.

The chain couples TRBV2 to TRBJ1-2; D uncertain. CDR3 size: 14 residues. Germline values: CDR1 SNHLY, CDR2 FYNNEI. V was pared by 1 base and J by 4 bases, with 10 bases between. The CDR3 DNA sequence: TGTGCCAGCAGTGAAGGTCGGCAGTTCTATGGCTACACCTTC. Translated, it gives CASSEGRQFYGYTF.